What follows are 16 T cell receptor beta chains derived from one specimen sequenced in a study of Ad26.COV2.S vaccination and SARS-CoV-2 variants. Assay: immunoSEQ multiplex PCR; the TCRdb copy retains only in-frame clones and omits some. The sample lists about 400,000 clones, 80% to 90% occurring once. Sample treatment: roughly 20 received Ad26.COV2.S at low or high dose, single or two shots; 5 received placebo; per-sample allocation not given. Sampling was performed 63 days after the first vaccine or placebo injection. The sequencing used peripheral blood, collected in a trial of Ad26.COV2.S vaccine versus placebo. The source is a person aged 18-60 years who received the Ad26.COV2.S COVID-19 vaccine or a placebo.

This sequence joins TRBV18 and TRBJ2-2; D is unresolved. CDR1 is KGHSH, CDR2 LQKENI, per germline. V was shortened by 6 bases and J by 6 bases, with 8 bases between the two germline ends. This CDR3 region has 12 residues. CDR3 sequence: CASSLGPGELFF. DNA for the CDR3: TGTGCCAGCTCGCTTGGACCCGGGGAGCTGTTTTTT. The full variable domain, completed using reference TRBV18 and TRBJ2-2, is NAGVMQNPRHLVRRRGQEARLRCSPMKGHSHVYWYRQLPEEGLKFMVYLQKENIIDESGMPKERFSAEFPKEGPSILRIQQVVRGDSAAYFCASSLGPGELFFGEGSRLTVL.

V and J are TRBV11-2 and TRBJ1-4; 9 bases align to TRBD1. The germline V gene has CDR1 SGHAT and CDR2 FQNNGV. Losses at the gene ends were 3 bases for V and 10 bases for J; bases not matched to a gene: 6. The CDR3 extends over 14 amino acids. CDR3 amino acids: CASSFRTGAGKLFF. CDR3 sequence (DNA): TGTGCCAGCAGCTTCCGGACAGGGGCAGGAAAACTGTTTTTT.

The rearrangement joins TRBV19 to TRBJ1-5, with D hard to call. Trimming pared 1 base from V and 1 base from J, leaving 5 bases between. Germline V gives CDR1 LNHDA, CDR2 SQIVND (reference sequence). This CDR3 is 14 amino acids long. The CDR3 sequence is CASSIGRSNQPQHF. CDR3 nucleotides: TGTGCCAGTAGTATAGGGCGAAGCAATCAGCCCCAGCATTTT.

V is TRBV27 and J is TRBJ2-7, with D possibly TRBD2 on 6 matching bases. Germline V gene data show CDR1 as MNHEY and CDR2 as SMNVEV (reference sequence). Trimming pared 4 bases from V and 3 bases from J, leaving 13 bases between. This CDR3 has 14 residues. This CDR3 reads CASSSLRTIYEQYF. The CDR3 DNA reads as TGTGCCAGCAGTTCTCTTCGGACTATCTACGAGCAGTACTTC.

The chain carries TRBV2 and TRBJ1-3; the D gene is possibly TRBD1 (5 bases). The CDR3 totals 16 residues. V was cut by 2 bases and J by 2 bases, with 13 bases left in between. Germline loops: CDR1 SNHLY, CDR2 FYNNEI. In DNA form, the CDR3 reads TGTGCCAGCAGTGAAACCGGGGGGAGGGCTGGAAACACCATATATTTT. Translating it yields CASSETGGRAGNTIYF.

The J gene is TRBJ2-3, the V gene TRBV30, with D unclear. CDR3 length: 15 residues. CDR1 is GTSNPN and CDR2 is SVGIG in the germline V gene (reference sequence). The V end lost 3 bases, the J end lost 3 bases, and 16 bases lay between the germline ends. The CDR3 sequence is CAWSPRRSVTDTQYF. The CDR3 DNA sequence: TGTGCCTGGAGCCCAAGAAGGTCCGTGACAGATACGCAGTATTTT.

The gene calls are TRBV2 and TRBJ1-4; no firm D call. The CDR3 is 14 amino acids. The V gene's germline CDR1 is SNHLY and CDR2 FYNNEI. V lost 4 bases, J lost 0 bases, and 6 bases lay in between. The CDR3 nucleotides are TGTGCCAGCAGTGCATCTGCAACTAATGAAAAACTGTTTTTT. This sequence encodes CASSASATNEKLFF.

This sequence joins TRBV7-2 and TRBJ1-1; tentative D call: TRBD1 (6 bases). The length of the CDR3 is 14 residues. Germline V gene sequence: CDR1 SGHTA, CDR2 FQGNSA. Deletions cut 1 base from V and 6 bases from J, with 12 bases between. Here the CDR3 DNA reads TGTGCCAGCAGCTTAGTGGGGGCCATGGCTGAAGCTTTCTTT. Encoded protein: CASSLVGAMAEAFF.

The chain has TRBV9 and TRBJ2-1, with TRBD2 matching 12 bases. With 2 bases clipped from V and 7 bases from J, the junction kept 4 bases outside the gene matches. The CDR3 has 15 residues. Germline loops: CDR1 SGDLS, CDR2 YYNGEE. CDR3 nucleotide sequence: TGTGCCAGCAGCGTGACTAGCGGGAGTATGAATGAGCAGTTCTTC. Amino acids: CASSVTSGSMNEQFF.

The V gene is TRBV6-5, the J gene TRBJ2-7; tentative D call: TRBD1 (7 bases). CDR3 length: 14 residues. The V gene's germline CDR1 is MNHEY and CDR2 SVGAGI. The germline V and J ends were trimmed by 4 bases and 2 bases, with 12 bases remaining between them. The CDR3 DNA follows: TGTGCCAGCAGTTTGGAGGGGGCGGCCTACGAGCAGTACTTC. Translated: CASSLEGAAYEQYF.

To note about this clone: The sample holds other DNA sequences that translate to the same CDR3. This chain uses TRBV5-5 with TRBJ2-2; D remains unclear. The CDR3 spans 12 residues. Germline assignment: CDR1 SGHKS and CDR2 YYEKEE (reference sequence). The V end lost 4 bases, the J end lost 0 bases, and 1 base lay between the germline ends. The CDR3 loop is CASSPNTGELFF. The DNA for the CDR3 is TGTGCCAGCAGCCCGAACACCGGGGAGCTGTTTTTT.

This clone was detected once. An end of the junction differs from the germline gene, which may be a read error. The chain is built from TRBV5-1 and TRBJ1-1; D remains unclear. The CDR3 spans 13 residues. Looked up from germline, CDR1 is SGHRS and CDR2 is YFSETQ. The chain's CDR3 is CASSLNGEAGLVF. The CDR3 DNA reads TGCGCCAGCAGCTTAAACGGTGAGGCAGGCCTTGTTTTT.

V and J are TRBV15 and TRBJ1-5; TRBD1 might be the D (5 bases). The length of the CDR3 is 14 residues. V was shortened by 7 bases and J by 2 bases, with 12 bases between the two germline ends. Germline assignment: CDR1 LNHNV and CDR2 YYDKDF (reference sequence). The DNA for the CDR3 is TGTGCCACCAAGCAAGGCAGGGGCAATCAGCCCCAGCATTTT. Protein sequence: CATKQGRGNQPQHF.

The chain's CDR3 is CASSPWGGNTEAFF. The CDR3 nucleotides are TGTGCCAGCAGCCCATGGGGCGGGAACACTGAAGCTTTCTTT. The V call is TRBV7-9, the J call TRBJ1-1; tentatively, D is TRBD1 (5 bases). V shed 5 bases and J shed 1 base, with 11 bases lying between them. Looked up from germline, CDR1 is SEHNR and CDR2 is FQNEAQ (reference sequence). This CDR3 is built from 14 residues.

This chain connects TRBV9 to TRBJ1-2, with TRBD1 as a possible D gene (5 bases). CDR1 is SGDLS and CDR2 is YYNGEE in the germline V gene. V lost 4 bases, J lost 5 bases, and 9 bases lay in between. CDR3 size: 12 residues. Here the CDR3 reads CASSHGGYGYTF. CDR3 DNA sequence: TGTGCCAGCAGCCACGGGGGGTATGGCTACACCTTC.

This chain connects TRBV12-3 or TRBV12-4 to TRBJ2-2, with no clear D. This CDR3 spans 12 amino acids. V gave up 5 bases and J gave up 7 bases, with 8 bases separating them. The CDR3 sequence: CASSRVIGELFF. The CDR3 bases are TGTGCCAGCAGTAGGGTCATCGGGGAGCTGTTTTTT.